A single sample is the source of the 17 T cell receptor beta chains below, sequenced in a study of blood T cell repertoires in COVID-19 (TCRdb year 2020). Preparation of the library involved the immunoSEQ multiplex PCR assay. TCRdb took this table from immuneACCESS and kept in-frame rearrangements with V and J called. Such tables lack part of the clones; where checked against another copy, unresolved V genes explain under half of the gap, and the rest is unexplained. The sample profile shows about 520,000 clones; over 75% of them were found once. Roughly 3.1% of the sample is held by the ten biggest clonotypes. The sample taken for sequencing was peripheral blood. These receptors originate from a human donor in a cohort sampled during active COVID-19.

Remarks on this clone: This CDR3 is also generated by other DNA sequences in the sample. The chain couples TRBV25-1 to TRBJ1-5; perhaps TRBD1 as D (5 bases). Trimming left V 3 bases short and J 6 bases short, with 9 bases between. CDR3 length equals 13 residues. The germline gives CDR1 MGHDK, CDR2 SYGVNS. CDR3 in amino acids: CASSDRVGQPQHF. The CDR3 region has the DNA TGTGCCAGCAGTGACAGGGTGGGTCAGCCCCAGCATTTT. Full variable domain (outside the CDR3, taken from reference TRBV25-1 and TRBJ1-5): EADIYQTPRYLVIGTGKKITLECSQTMGHDKMYWYQQDPGMELHLIHYSYGVNSTEKGDLSSESTVSRIRTEHFPLTLESARPSHTSQYLCASSDRVGQPQHFGDGTRLSIL.

This sequence joins TRBV9 and TRBJ2-5, with TRBD1 identical over 7 bases. CDR3 size: 14 residues. In germline, CDR1 is SGDLS, CDR2 YYNGEE. V lost 2 bases and J lost 5; bases outside the gene matches: 6. The CDR3 here is CASSVGTEKETQYF. CDR3 DNA sequence: TGTGCCAGCAGCGTGGGGACAGAGAAGGAGACCCAGTACTTC.

The chain combines TRBV6-5 with TRBJ2-7; D may be TRBD2 (6 bases). V shed 6 bases and J shed 9 bases, with 15 bases lying between them. The CDR3 has 12 residues. Germline V gene sequence: CDR1 MNHEY, CDR2 SVGAGI. CDR3 nucleotides: TGTGCCAGCAGCAATAGACAAGCGGGGCAGTACTTC. Amino acids: CASSNRQAGQYF.

The gene calls are TRBV6-5 and TRBJ2-3, with TRBD1 identical over 8 bases. Germline V gene lookup returns CDR1 MNHEY and CDR2 SVGAGI. This CDR3 has 14 residues. V shed 4 bases, J shed 6 bases, and the junction held 6 bases outside the gene matches. The CDR3 DNA is TGTGCCAGCAGTTGGACAGGGCTCCCGGATACGCAGTATTTT. Translated: CASSWTGLPDTQYF.

The table lists this clone with a few counts. The V and J genes are TRBV28 and TRBJ2-7, with D possibly being TRBD2 (6 bases). The CDR3 consists of 16 residues. The ends were cut back, 3 bases at V and 2 bases at J, with 17 bases in the middle. Germline V CDR1 and CDR2: MDHEN, SYDVKM. CDR3 amino acids: CASSFAFGSSTYEQYF. In nucleotides, the CDR3 is TGTGCCAGCAGTTTCGCCTTCGGGAGCTCTACCTACGAGCAGTACTTC.

The table lists this clone with a few counts. The V and J genes are TRBV6-5 and TRBJ1-1; 7 positions match TRBD1. Germline-derived CDR1 and CDR2 are MNHEY and SVGAGI. The CDR3 runs 14 residues. Germline trimming cut 2 bases from V and 1 base from J; bases unmatched to any gene: 1. CDR3 bases: TGTGCCAGCAGTTACCGACAGGGGAACACTGAAGCTTTCTTT. It encodes CASSYRQGNTEAFF.

The chain has TRBV5-1 and TRBJ2-2, with 14 bases that match TRBD2. Losses at the gene ends were 2 bases for V and 4 bases for J; bases not matched to a gene: 13. Germline assignment: CDR1 SGHRS and CDR2 YFSETQ. The CDR3 consists of 20 residues. CDR3 nucleotide sequence: TGCGCCAGCAGCTTCCAGGTGGCGGGACTAGCGGGAGAGGGCACCGGGGAGCTGTTTTTT. Translated: CASSFQVAGLAGEGTGELFF.

The chain combines TRBV5-4 with TRBJ2-5, with 9 bases fitting TRBD2. J gave up 6 bases and V 1 base, and 10 bases lay outside the gene matches. The CDR3 sequence is 16 residues long. CDR1 and CDR2 from the germline V gene are SGHNT and YYREEE (reference sequence). The CDR3 protein is CASSLMIAGEGKTQYF. The CDR3 nucleotides are TGTGCCAGCAGCTTGATGATAGCGGGAGAGGGAAAGACCCAGTACTTC.

As DNA, the CDR3 is TGTGCCAGCAGTGATACGGGACAGGGCATTTCTCTTGGTTTCTTT. It encodes CASSDTGQGISLGFF. The chain employs TRBV2 and TRBJ1-1; 9 nucleotides match TRBD1. Germline V lookup: CDR1 SNHLY, CDR2 FYNNEI. Trimming took 3 bases from V and 13 from J; bases not matched to a gene: 15. The CDR3 covers 15 residues.

This rearrangement joins TRBV7-2 to TRBJ2-1, with 13 bases that match TRBD2. This CDR3 has 17 residues. Germline loops: CDR1 SGHTA, CDR2 FQGNSA. Trimming removed 1 base from V and 2 bases from J; junction bases left unmatched: 2. The CDR3 region is CASSLVGLAGAYNEQFF. The CDR3 DNA follows: TGTGCCAGCAGCTTAGTTGGACTAGCGGGAGCCTACAATGAGCAGTTCTTC.

The chain joins TRBV7-2 to TRBJ1-2; the match to TRBD1 covers 9 bases. The CDR3 covers 13 residues. V was pared by 5 bases and J by 7 bases, with 5 bases of the junction left unmatched. Germline assignment: CDR1 SGHTA and CDR2 FQGNSA. The chain's CDR3 is CASSEQGASGYTF. In DNA, the CDR3 is TGTGCCAGCAGCGAACAGGGGGCCTCTGGCTACACCTTC.

This sequence joins TRBV6-6 and TRBJ2-1; 13 bases map to TRBD2. The CDR3 runs to 16 residues. Looked up from germline, CDR1 is MNHNY and CDR2 is SVGAGI (reference sequence). Trimming removed 6 bases from V and 2 bases from J; junction bases left unmatched: 4. For the CDR3, the DNA is TGTGCCAGCAGCCTCGGACTAGCGGGAGCCTACAATGAGCAGTTCTTC. Translation gives CASSLGLAGAYNEQFF.

This clone has a handful of counts. This chain links TRBV11-2 with TRBJ1-2; TRBD1 matches at 8 bases. Trimming cost V 4 bases and J 4 bases; bases outside gene matches: 8. The CDR3 runs 15 residues. Germline CDR1 reads SGHAT; CDR2 reads FQNNGV. The CDR3 here is CASSSLQGVGYGYTF. CDR3 DNA sequence: TGTGCCAGCAGCTCACTACAGGGGGTTGGCTATGGCTACACCTTC.

J is TRBJ1-2 and V is TRBV5-8; no clear D gene. The CDR3 is made up of 15 amino acids. Germline V gene sequence: CDR1 SGHTS, CDR2 YDEGEE. Trimming removed 0 bases from V and 0 bases from J, with 9 bases in between. The CDR3 sequence is CASSLGSSSNYGYTF. The CDR3 DNA reads TGTGCCAGCAGCTTGGGTTCTTCCTCTAACTATGGCTACACCTTC.

This sequence joins TRBV30 and TRBJ1-2; no clear D gene. V dropped 2 bases and J dropped 8 bases, with 15 bases sitting between them. This CDR3 comprises 13 residues. From germline, CDR1 is GTSNPN and CDR2 SVGIG (reference sequence). DNA of the CDR3: TGTGCCTGGAGTCCTCGGGAGGGTTCAGGCTACACCTTC. It translates to CAWSPREGSGYTF.

The chain has TRBV19 and TRBJ1-2; D not certain. Germline V gene sequence: CDR1 LNHDA, CDR2 SQIVND (reference sequence). V was cut by 0 bases and J by 9 bases, with 17 bases left in between. This CDR3 is 15 amino acids long. The DNA of the CDR3 is TGTGCCAGTAGTATAGAAGCGTCAAGGCAAGGAAGCTACACCTTC. This encodes CASSIEASRQGSYTF.

The V gene is TRBV10-3, the J gene TRBJ2-3, with TRBD2 matching over 8 bases. Germline V gives CDR1 ENHRY, CDR2 SYGVKD. Unmatched junction bases numbered 3, after V lost 5 bases and J lost 2 bases. The CDR3 sequence is 14 residues long. The CDR3 DNA is TGTGCCATCAGTCGGGGGGGAACCACAGATACGCAGTATTTT. As protein: CAISRGGTTDTQYF.